This T cell receptor (beta chain) came from a study of Graves' ophthalmopathy and Graves' hyperthyroidism. The germline V gene has CDR1 DFQATT and CDR2 SNEGSKA (reference sequence). Trimming left V 3 bases short and J 5 bases short, with 20 bases between. The length of the CDR3 is 15 residues. Amplifying from RNA transcripts, the study obtained TCR beta CDR3 regions. The workflow started with a first-round RT-PCR run with HTBI primers and then moved on to a second-round multiplex PCR. TCRdb re-called the multiplex PCR reads through MiXCR, storing one row per CDR3 protein. Of roughly 600,000 distinct CDR3 sequences detected, about 40% appear once; the ten largest clones hold over 3.5%. Patients were diagnosed from clinical symptoms, serum thyroxine, TRAb, thyroid ultrasound and orbital computed tomography.

The clonotype originates from an adult man with Graves' hyperthyroidism. Sample: peripheral blood or thyroid tissue (not recorded which). The chain is built from TRBV20-1 and TRBJ2-7, with D perhaps matching TRBD2 (7 bases). CDR3: CSARAGASNPNEQYF. The CDR3 nucleotides are TGCAGTGCTAGGGCGGGGGCTTCGAATCCTAACGAGCAGTACTTC.